This T cell receptor (beta chain) emerged from a study of response to subunit inactivated influenza vaccine. To note about this clonotype: Its antigen is as yet unknown.

Using its own MiXCR run on the RT-PCR reads, TCRdb lists one record per CDR3 protein. The sample has approximately 250,000 distinct CDR3 sequences, more than 10% seen once. Study results and caveats: Only a handful of new T cells, the authors suggested, are recruited with each seasonal influenza vaccination.

In germline, CDR1 is SGHDT, CDR2 YYEEEE. This CDR3 comprises 15 residues. V trimming: 3 bases; J trimming: 5 bases; junction bases outside the gene matches: 6. The sample here was non-naive T cells sorted from PBMCs, taken 14 to 15 days before vaccination. The sequence was collected from a man aged 45-65 years who received an inactivated influenza vaccine. V gene TRBV5-6 combines with J gene TRBJ2-2; 8 nucleotides align to TRBD1. For the CDR3, the DNA is TGTGCCAGCAGCTCGGGACAGGCAGTAACCGGGGAGCTGTTTTTT. It codes for CASSSGQAVTGELFF.